This passage covers 25 T cell receptor beta chains from one sample sequenced in a study of T-cell memory formation after mild COVID-19. MiXCR, run by TCRdb on the 5' RACE reads, gives a single entry per CDR3 protein. The sample records under 250,000 distinct CDR3 sequences, 15% being singletons. Sequenced: PBMCs or a T cell subset sorted from them (not recorded which). The receptors come from an adult woman who had mild COVID-19 (a few samples of this study predate the infection). Cell type and time point are not known.

This clonotype was observed a handful of times. The chain carries TRBV29-1 and TRBJ1-5; possibly TRBD1 for D (5 bases). The CDR3 extends over 12 amino acids. Germline V gene data show CDR1 as SQVTM and CDR2 as ANQGSEA. V was pared by 4 bases and J by 3 bases, with 7 bases between. CDR3 region: CSVGGTNQPQHF. Here the CDR3 DNA reads TGCAGCGTTGGTGGGACCAATCAGCCCCAGCATTTT.

This CDR3 is CASSGTSGRPGELFF. The CDR3 DNA reads as TGTGCCAGCAGCGGGACTAGCGGGAGACCCGGGGAGCTGTTTTTT. The chain employs TRBV4-2 and TRBJ2-2; 14 bases are shared with TRBD2. V lost 5 bases, J lost 6 bases, and 2 bases stayed unmatched. Germline CDR1 LGHNA, CDR2 YNFKEQ. The length of the CDR3 is 15 residues.

This clonotype was detected only a few times. V usage is TRBV7-9 and J usage is TRBJ1-3, with D possibly matching TRBD1 (5 bases). The CDR3 runs to 15 residues. Trimming left V 5 bases short and J 7 bases short, with 18 bases between. From germline, CDR1 is SEHNR and CDR2 FQNEAQ (reference sequence). The CDR3 loop reads CASSVGTARGNTIYF. The CDR3 DNA follows: TGTGCCAGCAGCGTTGGGACCGCACGGGGGAACACCATATATTTT.

This chain links TRBV27 with TRBJ1-1; D uncertain. Germline V lookup: CDR1 MNHEY, CDR2 SMNVEV (reference sequence). The CDR3 covers 13 residues. V lost 5 bases to trimming and J lost 3 bases, with 10 bases between them. In DNA, the CDR3 is TGTGCCAGCAGTAATAGAGGGCACACTGAAGCTTTCTTT. As protein: CASSNRGHTEAFF.

This clonotype came up a few times. This chain connects TRBV11-3 to TRBJ2-1, with 11 positions matching TRBD2. The germline gives CDR1 SGHNT, CDR2 YENEEA. J gave up 4 bases and V 5 bases, and 7 bases lay outside the gene matches. The CDR3 loop spans 16 amino acids. The CDR3 here is CASSPGLAGQYNEQFF. CDR3 bases: TGTGCCAGCAGCCCTGGACTAGCGGGCCAATACAATGAGCAGTTCTTC.

The rearrangement uses TRBV4-1 and TRBJ1-2; 10 bases fit TRBD1. Per the germline V gene, CDR1 is MGHRA and CDR2 is YSYEKL. V lost 2 bases and J lost 1; bases outside the gene matches: 4. This CDR3 comprises 16 residues. The CDR3 here is CASSQPTGGFNYGYTF. CDR3 nucleotides: TGCGCCAGCAGCCAACCGACAGGGGGCTTTAACTATGGCTACACCTTC.

The table lists this clonotype with a few counts. The chain employs TRBV3-1 and TRBJ1-2; possible D gene TRBD1, 6 bases. Germline CDR1 and CDR2: LGHDT and YNNKEL (reference sequence). This CDR3 region has 16 residues. Trimming cost V 3 bases and J 7 bases, with 21 bases left between them. CDR3 sequence (DNA): TGTGCCAGCAGCCAGAACCACAGGGAATTCTCTGGTGGCTACACCTTC. It translates to CASSQNHREFSGGYTF.

This clonotype appeared a few times. This chain uses TRBV4-2 with TRBJ1-1; 8 bases line up with TRBD1. Germline lookup yields CDR1 LGHNA and CDR2 YNFKEQ. V dropped 2 bases and J dropped 4; count of bases not matched to a gene: 0. The CDR3 totals 13 residues. Written as DNA, the CDR3 is TGTGCCAGCAGCCAACAGGGGGCCACTGAAGCTTTCTTT. Protein sequence: CASSQQGATEAFF.

This chain links TRBV12-3 or TRBV12-4 with TRBJ1-1, with D uncertain. This CDR3 is built from 13 residues. The V end was cut by 5 bases, the J end by 4 bases, with 11 bases between. CDR3 residues: CASSVKGGTEAFF. In DNA form, the CDR3 reads TGTGCCAGCAGTGTAAAGGGAGGCACTGAAGCTTTCTTT.

The chain recombines TRBV5-5 with TRBJ2-6; 9 positions match TRBD1. Losses at the gene ends were 3 bases for V and 4 bases for J; bases not matched to a gene: 5. The CDR3 is made up of 16 amino acids. Germline lookup yields CDR1 SGHKS and CDR2 YYEKEE (reference sequence). In DNA, the CDR3 is TGTGCCAGCAGCTCGGGGACAGGGACCGGGGCCAACGTCCTGACTTTC. This codes for CASSSGTGTGANVLTF.

This clonotype has more than one count but fewer than ten. The chain recombines TRBV5-1 with TRBJ2-1; TRBD2 agrees at 10 bases. V gave up 4 bases and J gave up 5 bases; unmatched junction bases: 9. Germline-derived CDR1 and CDR2 are SGHRS and YFSETQ. The CDR3 sequence is 16 residues long. The chain's CDR3 is CASSETSGPGDNEQFF. The CDR3 DNA sequence: TGCGCCAGCAGCGAGACTAGCGGGCCCGGGGACAATGAGCAGTTCTTC.

This clonotype was observed a few times. This chain connects TRBV12-3 or TRBV12-4 to TRBJ2-4; 12 bases map to TRBD1. Germline trimming cut 3 bases from V and 1 base from J; bases unmatched to any gene: 7. The CDR3 runs to 18 residues. The CDR3 sequence is CASSFGRGQGAAKNIQYF. Written as DNA, the CDR3 is TGTGCCAGCAGTTTTGGTAGGGGACAGGGGGCGGCCAAAAACATTCAGTACTTC.

The chain couples TRBV12-3 or TRBV12-4 to TRBJ2-5; D may correspond to TRBD1 or TRBD2 (5 bases each). This CDR3 has 16 amino acids. Trimming took off 4 bases at V and 4 bases at J, with 19 bases between the two ends. CDR3 coding DNA: TGTGCCAGCAGTTGGGGCGGGCTGAGCGTGGGAGAGACCCAGTACTTC. Translated, it gives CASSWGGLSVGETQYF.

In this sample, this clonotype turned up a few times. The rearrangement links TRBV20-1 to TRBJ2-3; D might be TRBD1 (6 bases). V was cut by 6 bases and J by 2 bases, with 12 bases left in between. Germline loops: CDR1 DFQATT, CDR2 SNEGSKA (reference sequence). CDR3 length: 13 residues. In DNA form, the CDR3 reads TGCAGTGCCCCCCGGACAGACACAGATACGCAGTATTTT. Protein product: CSAPRTDTDTQYF.

This clonotype has a count of ten or more. V gene TRBV5-5 combines with J gene TRBJ1-2, with a weak D call TRBD1 (6 bases). The CDR3 is 15 residues long. Germline CDR1 SGHKS, CDR2 YYEKEE (reference sequence). The germline V and J ends were trimmed by 0 bases and 2 bases, with 11 bases remaining between them. The CDR3 bases are TGTGCCAGCAGCTTGGCCTCAGGGGTAAACTATGGCTACACCTTC. Its translation: CASSLASGVNYGYTF.

The chain employs TRBV20-1 and TRBJ1-1; D is possibly TRBD1 (6 bases). V shed 0 bases and J shed 0 bases, with 8 bases lying between them. CDR1 is DFQATT, CDR2 SNEGSKA, per germline (reference sequence). This CDR3 region has 14 residues. The CDR3, as DNA: TGCAGTGCTAGAGACAGGGGATTGAACACTGAAGCTTTCTTT. It encodes CSARDRGLNTEAFF.

This clonotype was found a few times. V is TRBV7-2 and J is TRBJ2-3, with D perhaps matching TRBD1 or TRBD2 (6 bases each). There are 17 residues in the CDR3. Per the germline V gene, CDR1 is SGHTA and CDR2 is FQGNSA. Trimming pared 2 bases from V and 0 bases from J, leaving 15 bases between. In DNA form, the CDR3 reads TGTGCCAGCAGCTTATCGGGGGCCGACTCTAGCACAGATACGCAGTATTTT. This encodes CASSLSGADSSTDTQYF.

The rearrangement joins TRBV3-1 to TRBJ2-7; 13 positions agree with TRBD2. Trimming at V came to 3 bases and at J to 1 base, leaving 9 bases not matched to a gene. There are 18 residues in the CDR3. Germline CDR1 reads LGHDT; CDR2 reads YNNKEL (reference sequence). DNA for the CDR3: TGTGCCAGCAGCCACGGGACTAGCGGGGAAACCTATTCCTACGAGCAGTACTTC. This gives the protein CASSHGTSGETYSYEQYF.

This clonotype was seen ten or more times. J is TRBJ2-3 and V is TRBV20-1; maybe TRBD2 (6 bases). The V end was cut by 5 bases, the J end by 0 bases, with 12 bases between. The germline V gene encodes CDR1 DFQATT and CDR2 SNEGSKA (reference sequence). The CDR3 length is 14 residues. As DNA, the CDR3 is TGCAGTGCTGGGTCGGGGGATAGCACAGATACGCAGTATTTT. This sequence encodes CSAGSGDSTDTQYF.

The table lists this clonotype with a few counts. This chain joins TRBV12-3 or TRBV12-4 and TRBJ2-3; 10 positions agree with TRBD1. The CDR3 contains 18 residues. V shed 4 bases, J shed 1 base, and the junction held 11 bases outside the gene matches. The CDR3 region has the DNA TGTGCCAGCAGTTGGACAGGGGGATCTATGTCTGGCACAGATACGCAGTATTTT. Its protein is CASSWTGGSMSGTDTQYF.

The rearrangement uses TRBV30 and TRBJ1-3; 7 positions agree with TRBD1. The CDR3 has 14 amino acids. Germline assignment: CDR1 GTSNPN and CDR2 SVGIG (reference sequence). Germline trimming cut 0 bases from V and 2 bases from J; bases unmatched to any gene: 1. CDR3 nucleotide sequence: TGTGCCTGGAGTGTGACAGGGCCTGGAAACACCATATATTTT. It encodes CAWSVTGPGNTIYF.

This clonotype occurred many times. CDR3 sequence reads: CSAQDRFYGYTF. CDR3 DNA sequence: TGCAGCGCCCAAGACAGATTCTATGGCTACACCTTC. This rearrangement joins TRBV29-1 to TRBJ1-2, with D possibly being TRBD1 (5 bases). The CDR3 runs 12 residues. Germline V CDR1 and CDR2: SQVTM, ANQGSEA. Trimming removed 7 bases at V and 4 bases at J, with 13 bases between.

This clonotype was observed a few times. The V gene is TRBV5-1, the J gene TRBJ1-1, with 10 bases identical to TRBD1. Germline V gene lookup returns CDR1 SGHRS and CDR2 YFSETQ. This CDR3 contains 14 residues. V lost 0 bases, J lost 5 bases, and 1 base stayed unmatched. CDR3 sequence reads: CASSLEGQGTEAFF. CDR3 nucleotides: TGCGCCAGCAGCTTGGAGGGACAGGGGACTGAAGCTTTCTTT.

This clonotype was recorded a few times. V gene TRBV20-1 combines with J gene TRBJ2-3; D not certain. The CDR3 covers 14 residues. Between the trimmed V and J ends, which lost 3 bases and 2 bases, there was a span of 12 bases. Germline CDR1 reads DFQATT; CDR2 reads SNEGSKA (reference sequence). CDR3 in amino acids: CSASLDDSTDTQYF. CDR3 in DNA: TGCAGTGCTAGCTTGGACGATTCCACAGATACGCAGTATTTT.

This clonotype was detected ten times or more. This chain joins TRBV18 and TRBJ2-3, with TRBD2 identical over 10 bases. CDR1 KGHSH and CDR2 LQKENI come from the germline V gene. J was trimmed by 0 bases and V by 3 bases; bases with no gene match: 3. The CDR3 is 16 amino acids. The CDR3 DNA follows: TGTGCCAGCTCACCGAAAGCGGGGGGGAGCACAGATACGCAGTATTTT. It is translated as CASSPKAGGSTDTQYF.